The T cell receptor beta chain described here comes from a study of regulatory T cells in long-lasting Graves disease. Study outcomes and limitations: Segments TRBV28, TRBJ1-2 and TRBJ2-5 showed preferential usage in persistent disease.

This CDR3 region has 13 residues. Trimming left V 7 bases short and J 4 bases short, with 14 bases between. Germline CDR1 is GTSNPN and CDR2 is SVGIG (reference sequence). The table lists this clonotype with many counts. Its specificity is unknown. iRepertoire HTBI primers and Arm-PCR of CDR3 regions built TCR beta libraries. MiXCR, applied by TCRdb to the multiplex PCR reads, yields one record per CDR3 protein. The repertoire has roughly 350,000 distinct CDR3 sequences, roughly 16% of them found once; the top ten carry about 19%. Time point: newly diagnosed GD, antithyroid drugs for less than 3 months. Preparation of the TCR library used RNA extracted from PBMCs. A further study also used this sample, focusing on T cells in Graves' hyperthyroidism and ophthalmopathy. As reported in that work: Patients showing uncontrolled infection, other autoimmune disease, pregnancy or lactation were ineligible. When the TCR CDR3 underwent first-round RT-PCR, the HTBI primer set was used. Separation of ophthalmopathy from stable hyperthyroidism was achieved by a 13 V-J model.

The input for sequencing was peripheral blood mononuclear cells (PBMCs), taken at new diagnosis, from a patient treated with antithyroid drugs. V and J are TRBV30 and TRBJ1-5, with a possible D match to TRBD1 (6 bases). The source of this sequence is a woman between 18 and 29 years old with Graves disease. CDR3 DNA: TGTGCCTTCGGCGGACAGATTAATCAGCCCCAGCATTTT. Translating gives CAFGGQINQPQHF.